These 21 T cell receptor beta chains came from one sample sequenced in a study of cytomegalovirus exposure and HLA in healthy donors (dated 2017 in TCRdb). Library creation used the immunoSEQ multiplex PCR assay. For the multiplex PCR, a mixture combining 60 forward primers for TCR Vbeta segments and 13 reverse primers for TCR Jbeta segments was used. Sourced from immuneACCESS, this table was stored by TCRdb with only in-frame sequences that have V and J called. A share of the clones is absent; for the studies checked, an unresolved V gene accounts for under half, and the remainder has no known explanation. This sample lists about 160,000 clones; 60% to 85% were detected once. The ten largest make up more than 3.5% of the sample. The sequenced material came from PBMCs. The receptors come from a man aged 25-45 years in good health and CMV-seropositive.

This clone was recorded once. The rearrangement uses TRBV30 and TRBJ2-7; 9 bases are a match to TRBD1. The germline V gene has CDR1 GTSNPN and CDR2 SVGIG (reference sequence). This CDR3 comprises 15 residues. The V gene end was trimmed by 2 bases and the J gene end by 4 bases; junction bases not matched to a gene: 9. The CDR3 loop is CAWSSGGTGRYEQYF. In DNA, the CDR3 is TGTGCCTGGAGTTCGGGTGGGACAGGGCGGTACGAGCAGTACTTC.

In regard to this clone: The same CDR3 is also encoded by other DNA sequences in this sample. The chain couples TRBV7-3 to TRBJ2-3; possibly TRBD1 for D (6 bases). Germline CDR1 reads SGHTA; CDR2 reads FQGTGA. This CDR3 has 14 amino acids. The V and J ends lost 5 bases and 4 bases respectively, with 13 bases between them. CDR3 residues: CASSPVRGSDTQYF. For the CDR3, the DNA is TGTGCCAGCAGCCCAGTAAGGGGGTCAGATACGCAGTATTTT.

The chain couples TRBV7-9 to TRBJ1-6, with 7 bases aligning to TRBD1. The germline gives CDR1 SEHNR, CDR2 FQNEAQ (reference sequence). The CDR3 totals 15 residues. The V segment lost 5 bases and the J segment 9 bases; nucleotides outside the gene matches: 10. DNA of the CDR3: TGTGCCAGCAGCCCTCAGACAGGGTACGGTTCACCCCTCCACTTT. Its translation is CASSPQTGYGSPLHF.

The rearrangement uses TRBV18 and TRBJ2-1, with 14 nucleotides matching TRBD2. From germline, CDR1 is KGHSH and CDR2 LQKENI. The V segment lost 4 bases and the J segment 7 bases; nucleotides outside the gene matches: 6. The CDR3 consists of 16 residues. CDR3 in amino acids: CASSLRLAGGPNEQFF. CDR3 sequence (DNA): TGTGCCAGCTCACTTCGACTAGCGGGGGGGCCAAATGAGCAGTTCTTC.

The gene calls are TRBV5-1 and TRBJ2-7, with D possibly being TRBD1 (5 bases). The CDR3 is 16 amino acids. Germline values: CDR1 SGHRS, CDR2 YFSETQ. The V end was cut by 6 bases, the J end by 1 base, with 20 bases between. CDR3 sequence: CASNHPNRSDSYEQYF. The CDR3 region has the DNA TGCGCCAGCAATCACCCTAACAGGAGCGATTCCTACGAGCAGTACTTC.

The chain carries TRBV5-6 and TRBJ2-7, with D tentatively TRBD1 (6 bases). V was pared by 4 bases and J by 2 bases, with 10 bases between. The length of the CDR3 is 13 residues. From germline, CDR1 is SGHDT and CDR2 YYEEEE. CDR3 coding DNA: TGTGCCAGCAGCAACAGGGTTACCTACGAGCAGTACTTC. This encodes CASSNRVTYEQYF. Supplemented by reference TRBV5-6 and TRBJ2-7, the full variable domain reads DAGVTQSPTHLIKTRGQQVTLRCSPKSGHDTVSWYQQALGQGPQFIFQYYEEEERQRGNFPDRFSGHQFPNYSSELNVNALLLGDSALYLCASSNRVTYEQYFGPGTRLTVT.

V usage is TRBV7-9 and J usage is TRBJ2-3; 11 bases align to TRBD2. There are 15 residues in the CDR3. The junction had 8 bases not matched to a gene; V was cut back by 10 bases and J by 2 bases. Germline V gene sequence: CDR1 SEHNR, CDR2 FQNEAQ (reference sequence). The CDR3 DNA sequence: TGTGCCACCCCGGGACTAGCGGAAAACACAGATACGCAGTATTTT. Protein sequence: CATPGLAENTDTQYF.

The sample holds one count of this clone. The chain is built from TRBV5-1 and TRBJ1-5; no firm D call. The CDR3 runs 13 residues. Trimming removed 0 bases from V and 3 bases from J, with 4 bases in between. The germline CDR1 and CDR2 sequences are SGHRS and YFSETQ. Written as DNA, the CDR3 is TGCGCCAGCAGCTTGGACAACAATCAGCCCCAGCATTTT. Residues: CASSLDNNQPQHF. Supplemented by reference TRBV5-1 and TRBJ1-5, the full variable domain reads KAGVTQTPRYLIKTRGQQVTLSCSPISGHRSVSWYQQTPGQGLQFLFEYFSETQRNKGNFPGRFSGRQFSNSRSEMNVSTLELGDSALYLCASSLDNNQPQHFGDGTRLSIL.

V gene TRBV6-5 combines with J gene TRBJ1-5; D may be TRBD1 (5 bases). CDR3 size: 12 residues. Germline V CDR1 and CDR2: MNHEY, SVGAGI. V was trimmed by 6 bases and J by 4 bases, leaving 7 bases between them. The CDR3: CASSPGNQPQHF. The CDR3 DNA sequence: TGTGCCAGCAGCCCAGGGAATCAGCCCCAGCATTTT.

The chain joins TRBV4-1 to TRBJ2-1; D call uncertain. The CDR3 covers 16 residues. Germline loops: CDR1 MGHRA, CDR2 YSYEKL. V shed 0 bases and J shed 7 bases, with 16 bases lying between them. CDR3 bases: TGCGCCAGCAGCCAAGAACCGCGTCCTCACGGGAATGAGCAGTTCTTC. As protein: CASSQEPRPHGNEQFF.

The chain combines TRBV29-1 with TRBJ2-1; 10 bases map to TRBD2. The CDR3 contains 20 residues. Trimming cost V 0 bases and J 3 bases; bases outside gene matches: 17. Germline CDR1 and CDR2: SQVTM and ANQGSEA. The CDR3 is CSVEDDASGGAPYYYNEQFF. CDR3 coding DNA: TGCAGCGTTGAAGACGACGCCAGCGGGGGGGCCCCATACTACTACAATGAGCAGTTCTTC.

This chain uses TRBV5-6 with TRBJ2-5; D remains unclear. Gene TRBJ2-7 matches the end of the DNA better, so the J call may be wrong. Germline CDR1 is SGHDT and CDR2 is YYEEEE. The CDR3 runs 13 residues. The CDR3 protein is CASSLEHRYEQYF. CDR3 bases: TGTGCCAGCAGCTTGGAACACAGATACGAGCAGTACTTC.

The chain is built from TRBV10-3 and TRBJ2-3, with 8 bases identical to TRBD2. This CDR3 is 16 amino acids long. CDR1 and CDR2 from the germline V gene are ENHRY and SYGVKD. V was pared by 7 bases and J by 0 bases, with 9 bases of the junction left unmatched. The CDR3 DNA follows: TGTGCCATCAATCGGGGCGCGGGGGGCAGCACAGATACGCAGTATTTT. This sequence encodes CAINRGAGGSTDTQYF.

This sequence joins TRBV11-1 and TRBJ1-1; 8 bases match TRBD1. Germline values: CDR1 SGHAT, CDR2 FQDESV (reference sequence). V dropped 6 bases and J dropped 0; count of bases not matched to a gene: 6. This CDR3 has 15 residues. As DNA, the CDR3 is TGTGCCAGCAGACAGTCGACAGGGGTGAACACTGAAGCTTTCTTT. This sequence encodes CASRQSTGVNTEAFF.

CDR3 residues: CSVEEENGNTIYF. The CDR3 DNA is TGCAGCGTTGAAGAGGAGAACGGAAACACCATATATTTT. This rearrangement joins TRBV29-1 to TRBJ1-3, with no clear D. The CDR3 spans 13 residues. V lost 0 bases, J lost 4 bases, and 7 bases lay in between. The germline V gene has CDR1 SQVTM and CDR2 ANQGSEA.

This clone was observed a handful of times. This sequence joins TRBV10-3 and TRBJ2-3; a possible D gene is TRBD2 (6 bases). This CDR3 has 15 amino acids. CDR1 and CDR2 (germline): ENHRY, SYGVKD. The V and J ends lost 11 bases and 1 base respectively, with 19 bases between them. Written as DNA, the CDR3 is TGTGCCCTGGGGGGAGGCGGGGAAGGCACAGATACGCAGTATTTT. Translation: CALGGGGEGTDTQYF.

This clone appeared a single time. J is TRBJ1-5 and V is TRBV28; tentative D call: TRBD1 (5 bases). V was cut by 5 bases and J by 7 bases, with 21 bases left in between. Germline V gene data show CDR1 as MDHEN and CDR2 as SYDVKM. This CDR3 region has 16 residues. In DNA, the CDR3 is TGTGCCAGCAGTAGTACCAGCCCGGGGAGGGGACAGCCCCAGCATTTT. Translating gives CASSSTSPGRGQPQHF.

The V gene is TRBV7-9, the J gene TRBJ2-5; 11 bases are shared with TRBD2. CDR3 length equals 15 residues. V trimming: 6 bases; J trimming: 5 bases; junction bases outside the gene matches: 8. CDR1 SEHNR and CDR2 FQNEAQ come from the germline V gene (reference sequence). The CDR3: CASSRSGGAWETQYF. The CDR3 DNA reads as TGTGCCAGCAGTCGTAGCGGGGGGGCTTGGGAGACCCAGTACTTC.

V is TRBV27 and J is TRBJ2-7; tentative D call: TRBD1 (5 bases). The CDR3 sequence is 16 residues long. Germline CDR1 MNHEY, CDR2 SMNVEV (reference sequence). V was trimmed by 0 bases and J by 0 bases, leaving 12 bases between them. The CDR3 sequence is CASSLSPDRNSYEQYF. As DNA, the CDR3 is TGTGCCAGCAGTTTATCTCCAGACAGAAACTCCTACGAGCAGTACTTC.

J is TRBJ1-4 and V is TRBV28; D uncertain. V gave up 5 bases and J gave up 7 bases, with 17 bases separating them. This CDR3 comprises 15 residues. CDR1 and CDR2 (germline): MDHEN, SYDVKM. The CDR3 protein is CASSPGGRAGEKLFF. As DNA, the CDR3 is TGTGCCAGCAGTCCCGGCGGGCGGGCGGGTGAAAAACTGTTTTTT.

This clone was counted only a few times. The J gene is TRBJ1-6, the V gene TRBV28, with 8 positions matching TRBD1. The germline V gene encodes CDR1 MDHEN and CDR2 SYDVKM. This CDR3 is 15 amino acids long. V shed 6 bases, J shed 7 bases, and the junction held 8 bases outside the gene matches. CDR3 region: CASRTGQGYNSPLHF. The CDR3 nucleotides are TGTGCCAGCAGGACTGGACAGGGTTACAATTCACCCCTCCACTTT.